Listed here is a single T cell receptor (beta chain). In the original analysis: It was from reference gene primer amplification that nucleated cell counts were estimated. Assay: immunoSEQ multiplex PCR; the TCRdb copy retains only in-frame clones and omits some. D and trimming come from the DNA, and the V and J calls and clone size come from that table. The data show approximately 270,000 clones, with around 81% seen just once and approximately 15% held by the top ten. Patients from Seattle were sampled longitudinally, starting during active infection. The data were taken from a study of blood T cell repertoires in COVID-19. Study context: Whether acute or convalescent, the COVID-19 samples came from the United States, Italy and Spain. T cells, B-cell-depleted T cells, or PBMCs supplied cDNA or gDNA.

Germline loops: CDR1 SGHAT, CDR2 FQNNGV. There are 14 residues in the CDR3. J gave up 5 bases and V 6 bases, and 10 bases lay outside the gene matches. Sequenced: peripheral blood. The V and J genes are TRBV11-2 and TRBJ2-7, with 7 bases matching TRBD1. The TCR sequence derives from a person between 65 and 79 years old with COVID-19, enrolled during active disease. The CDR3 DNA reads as TGTGCCAGCAGTTCACAGGGGATTGGGAACGAGCAGTACTTC. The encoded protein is CASSSQGIGNEQYF.